The 21 T cell receptor beta chains below come from one sample, sequenced in a study of shared clonotypes between healthy human individuals. Positive CCR7 selection of CD45RO-negative cells yielded the naive CD8 cells, and terminally differentiated effector memory CD45RA+ cells were excluded. Assay: immunoSEQ multiplex PCR; the TCRdb copy retains only in-frame clones and omits some. The table has 630,000 or so clones, roughly 98% seen once; the top ten hold 0.3%. The sample was naive CD8+ T cells sorted from blood. These receptors were taken from a man aged 25 to 45 in good health.

The gene calls are TRBV30 and TRBJ1-2; D is uncertain. Germline V gene lookup returns CDR1 GTSNPN and CDR2 SVGIG (reference sequence). The length of the CDR3 is 18 residues. V dropped 0 bases and J dropped 5 bases, with 25 bases sitting between them. The CDR3 DNA reads as TGTGCCTGGAGTGTACCCTCGGAAGCTAGGAGACTAAAGTATGGCTACACCTTC. Its protein is CAWSVPSEARRLKYGYTF.

The chain combines TRBV19 with TRBJ2-3, with a tentative D call TRBD1 (5 bases). V dropped 2 bases and J dropped 2 bases, with 17 bases sitting between them. Germline values: CDR1 LNHDA, CDR2 SQIVND (reference sequence). CDR3 size: 17 residues. The CDR3 coding sequence is TGTGCCAGTAGTATAACGGACACAGATGCCTCCACAGATACGCAGTATTTT. It encodes CASSITDTDASTDTQYF.

The J gene is TRBJ2-1, the V gene TRBV7-3; D may be TRBD2 (6 bases). This CDR3 comprises 15 residues. With 5 bases removed from V and 2 bases from J, the gap between germline ends came to 13 bases. The V gene's germline CDR1 is SGHTA and CDR2 FQGTGA. CDR3 DNA: TGTGCCAGCAGCCATTCGGGAGTTCCCTACAATGAGCAGTTCTTC. This encodes CASSHSGVPYNEQFF.

V gene TRBV5-5 combines with J gene TRBJ1-3; D perhaps matches TRBD1 (6 bases). This CDR3 spans 16 amino acids. Germline CDR1 SGHKS, CDR2 YYEKEE (reference sequence). V dropped 0 bases and J dropped 1 base, with 11 bases sitting between them. CDR3 coding DNA: TGTGCCAGCAGCTTGGTCCAGGGGTCTTCTGGAAACACCATATATTTT. The encoded protein is CASSLVQGSSGNTIYF.

The chain carries TRBV13 and TRBJ2-5; the match to TRBD2 covers 8 bases. CDR3 length: 14 amino acids. The J segment lost 5 bases and the V segment lost 4 bases, leaving 6 bases of the junction unmatched. From germline, CDR1 is PRHDT and CDR2 FYEKMQ (reference sequence). The CDR3: CASSSETSVETQYF. CDR3 DNA: TGTGCCAGCAGCTCCGAGACTAGCGTGGAGACCCAGTACTTC.

The rearrangement links TRBV7-6 to TRBJ1-1, with no clear D. CDR1 is SGHVS, CDR2 FNYEAQ, per germline. Trimming took off 0 bases at V and 1 base at J, with 9 bases between the two ends. The CDR3 covers 15 residues. This chain's CDR3 is CASSLATTGNTEAFF. The CDR3 DNA follows: TGTGCCAGCAGCTTAGCAACGACTGGGAACACTGAAGCTTTCTTT. Supplemented by reference TRBV7-6 and TRBJ1-1, the full variable domain reads GAGVSQSPRYKVTKRGQDVALRCDPISGHVSLYWYRQALGQGPEFLTYFNYEAQQDKSGLPNDRFSAERPEGSISTLTIQRTEQRDSAMYRCASSLATTGNTEAFFGQGTRLTVV.

The chain recombines TRBV27 with TRBJ1-4, with D possibly being TRBD1 (6 bases). CDR1 and CDR2 (germline): MNHEY, SMNVEV (reference sequence). Trimming removed 5 bases at V and 6 bases at J, with 19 bases between. This CDR3 contains 16 residues. This CDR3 reads CASSHRQVGVYEKLFF. The CDR3 region has the DNA TGTGCCAGCAGTCATCGACAGGTGGGGGTATATGAAAAACTGTTTTTT.

The chain couples TRBV5-6 to TRBJ2-7; 7 bases are shared with TRBD2. The CDR3 totals 14 residues. Germline CDR1 is SGHDT and CDR2 is YYEEEE. V was pared by 4 bases and J by 2 bases, with 6 bases of the junction left unmatched. The DNA for the CDR3 is TGTGCCAGCAGCCTAGGCGGGAGCACCTACGAGCAGTACTTC. This sequence encodes CASSLGGSTYEQYF.

The gene calls are TRBV5-6 and TRBJ2-7; no firm D call. The CDR3 is 14 residues long. The germline V gene encodes CDR1 SGHDT and CDR2 YYEEEE. Trimming removed 2 bases at V and 0 bases at J, with 9 bases between. The DNA for the CDR3 is TGTGCCAGCAGCTTCGGGTCAGGCTCCTACGAGCAGTACTTC. It codes for CASSFGSGSYEQYF. Full variable domain (missing parts from reference TRBV5-6 and TRBJ2-7): DAGVTQSPTHLIKTRGQQVTLRCSPKSGHDTVSWYQQALGQGPQFIFQYYEEEERQRGNFPDRFSGHQFPNYSSELNVNALLLGDSALYLCASSFGSGSYEQYFGPGTRLTVT.

The chain recombines TRBV9 with TRBJ1-2; no clear D. CDR1 is SGDLS, CDR2 YYNGEE, per germline. The CDR3 loop spans 12 amino acids. V lost 4 bases to trimming and J lost 8 bases, with 12 bases between them. The CDR3 DNA is TGTGCCAGCAGCACACAACAGTACGGCTACACCTTC. It codes for CASSTQQYGYTF. The whole variable domain, filled in from reference TRBV9 and TRBJ1-2, reads DSGVTQTPKHLITATGQRVTLRCSPRSGDLSVYWYQQSLDQGLQFLIQYYNGEERAKGNILERFSAQQFPDLHSELNLSSLELGDSALYFCASSTQQYGYTFGSGTRLTVV.

This chain links TRBV7-9 with TRBJ2-7, with 10 bases fitting TRBD1. V was pared by 6 bases and J by 2 bases, with 4 bases of the junction left unmatched. CDR3 size: 14 residues. Germline V gene sequence: CDR1 SEHNR, CDR2 FQNEAQ (reference sequence). CDR3 region: CASRKGTGAYEQYF. The CDR3 DNA follows: TGTGCCAGCAGGAAAGGGACAGGGGCCTACGAGCAGTACTTC.

The chain is built from TRBV4-1 and TRBJ2-1; perhaps TRBD1 as D (5 bases). The CDR3 spans 13 residues. The ends were cut back, 1 base at V and 5 bases at J, with 6 bases in the middle. The germline CDR1 and CDR2 sequences are MGHRA and YSYEKL. The CDR3 region is CASSQVGDNEQFF. The CDR3 bases are TGCGCCAGCAGCCAAGTAGGGGACAATGAGCAGTTCTTC.

The chain recombines TRBV27 with TRBJ2-3; D might be TRBD2 (6 bases). CDR1 and CDR2 (germline): MNHEY, SMNVEV (reference sequence). V lost 4 bases, J lost 7 bases, and 15 bases lay in between. The CDR3 loop spans 14 amino acids. CDR3 DNA sequence: TGTGCCAGCAGTTCGGGGCGGGATGGGAATACGCAGTATTTT. Protein: CASSSGRDGNTQYF.

The rearrangement links TRBV29-1 to TRBJ2-3, with 10 bases fitting TRBD2. This CDR3 spans 14 amino acids. Germline V lookup: CDR1 SQVTM, CDR2 ANQGSEA. Trimming took 5 bases from V and 2 from J; bases not matched to a gene: 4. The CDR3 DNA reads as TGCAGCGTTCTGACTAGCGGGTACACAGATACGCAGTATTTT. This sequence encodes CSVLTSGYTDTQYF.

The chain employs TRBV5-1 and TRBJ2-7; D is unclear. The CDR3 runs 14 residues. Germline lookup yields CDR1 SGHRS and CDR2 YFSETQ. Trimming took off 0 bases at V and 2 bases at J, with 9 bases between the two ends. CDR3 DNA: TGCGCCAGCAGCTTGGGGACGCTTACCTACGAGCAGTACTTC. This translates into CASSLGTLTYEQYF.

V usage is TRBV27 and J usage is TRBJ1-2; D is perhaps TRBD1 (5 bases). The CDR3 contains 13 residues. Trimming removed 3 bases at V and 6 bases at J, with 11 bases between. The germline gives CDR1 MNHEY, CDR2 SMNVEV (reference sequence). CDR3 DNA sequence: TGTGCCAGCAGTTTGGCCAGGGAACATGGCTACACCTTC. It is translated as CASSLAREHGYTF.

This clone was picked up one time. This rearrangement joins TRBV30 to TRBJ2-3; 7 bases line up with TRBD2. The trim removed 0 bases at V and 9 bases at J, leaving 12 bases unmatched. CDR1 is GTSNPN and CDR2 is SVGIG in the germline V gene (reference sequence). This CDR3 has 15 amino acids. CDR3 sequence: CAWSVPTLAADTQYF. CDR3 sequence (DNA): TGTGCCTGGAGTGTACCCACGCTAGCGGCCGACACGCAGTATTTT. Filled out from reference TRBV30 and TRBJ2-3, the complete variable domain reads SQTIHQWPATLVQPVGSPLSLECTVEGTSNPNLYWYRQAAGRGLQLLFYSVGIGQISSEVPQNLSASRPQDRQFILSSKKLLLSDSGFYLCAWSVPTLAADTQYFGPGTRLTVL.

Worth noting for this clone: The sample carries other DNA sequences with the same CDR3. The V call is TRBV27, the J call TRBJ2-7; possibly TRBD1 or TRBD2 for D (5 bases each). Germline-derived CDR1 and CDR2 are MNHEY and SMNVEV (reference sequence). This CDR3 has 13 residues. V shed 6 bases and J shed 1 base, with 10 bases lying between them. CDR3 in amino acids: CASSHRRSYEQYF. CDR3 bases: TGTGCCAGCAGCCACAGGAGGTCCTACGAGCAGTACTTC.

This chain connects TRBV27 to TRBJ2-7; D gene uncertain. The CDR3 is 13 amino acids. Germline V gives CDR1 MNHEY, CDR2 SMNVEV (reference sequence). Trimming took 2 bases from V and 4 from J, leaving 9 bases between them. Here the CDR3 reads CASSLTLMYEQYF. The CDR3 coding sequence is TGTGCCAGCAGTTTAACGTTAATGTACGAGCAGTACTTC.

The chain carries TRBV9 and TRBJ2-2, with unresolved D. The ends were cut back, 0 bases at V and 5 bases at J, with 8 bases in the middle. The CDR3 is 14 amino acids. The germline V gene has CDR1 SGDLS and CDR2 YYNGEE. CDR3 residues: CASSVGRLTGELFF. Here the CDR3 DNA reads TGTGCCAGCAGCGTAGGACGATTGACCGGGGAGCTGTTTTTT.

The rearrangement joins TRBV27 to TRBJ2-7; D gene uncertain. From germline, CDR1 is MNHEY and CDR2 SMNVEV (reference sequence). V was shortened by 3 bases and J by 6 bases, with 15 bases between the two germline ends. CDR3 size: 14 residues. CDR3 bases: TGTGCCAGCAGTTTCTCCGGATTCGGGTCCGAGCAGTACTTC. Amino acids: CASSFSGFGSEQYF.